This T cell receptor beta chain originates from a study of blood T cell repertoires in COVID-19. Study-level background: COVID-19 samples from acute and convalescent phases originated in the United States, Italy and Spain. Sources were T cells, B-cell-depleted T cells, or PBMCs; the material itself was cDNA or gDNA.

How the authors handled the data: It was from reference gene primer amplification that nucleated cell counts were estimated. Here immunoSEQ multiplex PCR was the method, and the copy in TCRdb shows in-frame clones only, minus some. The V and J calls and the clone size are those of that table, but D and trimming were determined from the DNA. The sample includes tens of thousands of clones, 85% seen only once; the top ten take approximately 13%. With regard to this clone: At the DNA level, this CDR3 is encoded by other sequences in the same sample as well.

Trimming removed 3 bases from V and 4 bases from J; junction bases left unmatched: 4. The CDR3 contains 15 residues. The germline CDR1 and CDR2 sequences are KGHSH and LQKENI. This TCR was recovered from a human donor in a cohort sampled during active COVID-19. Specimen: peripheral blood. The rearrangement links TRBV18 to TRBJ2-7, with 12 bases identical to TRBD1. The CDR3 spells CASSPGQGARYEQYF. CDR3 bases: TGTGCCAGCTCACCGGGACAGGGGGCCCGTTACGAGCAGTACTTC.